This is a list of T cell receptor beta chains from one sample in a study of T cells in Graves' hyperthyroidism and ophthalmopathy. TCRdb re-called the multiplex PCR reads through MiXCR, storing one row per CDR3 protein. The table shows approximately 700,000 distinct CDR3 sequences, with about 45% occurring only once. Sequencing was performed on peripheral blood or thyroid tissue (not recorded which). The receptors stem from an adult man with Graves' disease, either hyperthyroidism or ophthalmopathy (not recorded which). The CDR3 runs from the conserved cysteine through the conserved F or W. The order of the fields is D gene, clone size, CDR3 length, V gene, J gene, CDR3 protein, CDR3 DNA. D genes are given only for firm matches. Some rows mark clone size as missing; the rest say once, few, many or name a class of expanded clone.

d_call: -; clone_size: many; cdr3_length: 17; v_call: TRBV2; j_call: TRBJ1-6; cdr3_aa: CASRTLQGVAYNSPLHF; cdr3_nt: TGTGCCAGCAGGACCCTACAGGGTGTTGCCTATAATTCACCCCTCCACTTT
d_call: TRBD2; clone_size: -; cdr3_length: 17; v_call: TRBV10-3; j_call: TRBJ2-7; cdr3_aa: CAISEKLGTRGSYEQYF; cdr3_nt: TGTGCCATCAGTGAGAAACTAGGGACTAGGGGTTCCTACGAGCAGTACTTC
d_call: -; clone_size: few; cdr3_length: 13; v_call: TRBV11-3; j_call: TRBJ1-2; cdr3_aa: CASSQDRHDGYTF; cdr3_nt: TGTGCCAGCAGCCAAGATCGTCATGATGGCTACACCTTC
d_call: TRBD1; clone_size: many; cdr3_length: 14; v_call: TRBV7-3; j_call: TRBJ2-2; cdr3_aa: CASSPPGGGGELFF; cdr3_nt: TGTGCCAGCAGCCCCCCAGGGGGCGGCGGGGAGCTGTTTTTT
d_call: TRBD1; clone_size: -; cdr3_length: 16; v_call: TRBV7-9; j_call: TRBJ2-5; cdr3_aa: CASSSRQGAIGETQYF; cdr3_nt: TGTGCCAGCAGCTCACGACAGGGGGCGATCGGAGAGACCCAGTACTTC
d_call: TRBD1; clone_size: -; cdr3_length: 13; v_call: TRBV7-9; j_call: TRBJ2-2; cdr3_aa: CASRQGPTGELFF; cdr3_nt: TGTGCCAGCAGACAGGGGCCCACCGGGGAGCTGTTTTTT
d_call: -; clone_size: -; cdr3_length: 13; v_call: TRBV10-3; j_call: TRBJ1-4; cdr3_aa: CAIRSDGNEKLFF; cdr3_nt: TGTGCCATCAGGAGTGACGGTAATGAAAAACTGTTTTTT
d_call: -; clone_size: many; cdr3_length: 12; v_call: TRBV7-3; j_call: TRBJ2-2; cdr3_aa: CASSHDTGELFF; cdr3_nt: TGTGCCAGCAGCCACGACACCGGGGAGCTGTTTTTT
d_call: TRBD1; clone_size: -; cdr3_length: 15; v_call: TRBV14; j_call: TRBJ1-2; cdr3_aa: CASSGWDRGLHGYTF; cdr3_nt: TGTGCCAGCAGCGGCTGGGACAGGGGGCTTCATGGCTACACCTTC
d_call: -; clone_size: many; cdr3_length: 12; v_call: TRBV15; j_call: TRBJ1-1; cdr3_aa: CATSSGGSEAFF; cdr3_nt: TGTGCCACCAGCAGCGGGGGCTCTGAAGCTTTCTTT
d_call: TRBD1; clone_size: -; cdr3_length: 15; v_call: TRBV7-9; j_call: TRBJ1-5; cdr3_aa: CASSRYRGRGQPQHF; cdr3_nt: TGTGCCAGCAGTCGCTACAGGGGAAGAGGTCAGCCCCAGCATTTT
d_call: -; clone_size: -; cdr3_length: 14; v_call: TRBV7-9; j_call: TRBJ2-7; cdr3_aa: CASSQVGAGVEQYF; cdr3_nt: TGTGCCAGCAGCCAAGTCGGAGCCGGGGTCGAGCAGTACTTC
d_call: -; clone_size: -; cdr3_length: 15; v_call: TRBV7-9; j_call: TRBJ1-6; cdr3_aa: CASSFGFTENSPLHF; cdr3_nt: TGTGCCAGCAGTTTCGGGTTTACAGAAAATTCACCCCTCCACTTT
d_call: TRBD1; clone_size: -; cdr3_length: 15; v_call: TRBV5-1; j_call: TRBJ1-4; cdr3_aa: CASRPTGAGGEKLFF; cdr3_nt: TGCGCCAGCCGCCCTACAGGGGCCGGGGGTGAAAAACTGTTTTTT
d_call: -; clone_size: many; cdr3_length: 14; v_call: TRBV6-1; j_call: TRBJ1-6; cdr3_aa: CASSDRQGNSPLHF; cdr3_nt: TGTGCCAGCAGTGACCGACAAGGGAATTCACCCCTCCACTTT
d_call: -; clone_size: many; cdr3_length: 12; v_call: TRBV29-1; j_call: TRBJ1-6; cdr3_aa: CSAGRNNSPLHF; cdr3_nt: TGCAGCGCTGGACGGAATAATTCACCCCTCCACTTT